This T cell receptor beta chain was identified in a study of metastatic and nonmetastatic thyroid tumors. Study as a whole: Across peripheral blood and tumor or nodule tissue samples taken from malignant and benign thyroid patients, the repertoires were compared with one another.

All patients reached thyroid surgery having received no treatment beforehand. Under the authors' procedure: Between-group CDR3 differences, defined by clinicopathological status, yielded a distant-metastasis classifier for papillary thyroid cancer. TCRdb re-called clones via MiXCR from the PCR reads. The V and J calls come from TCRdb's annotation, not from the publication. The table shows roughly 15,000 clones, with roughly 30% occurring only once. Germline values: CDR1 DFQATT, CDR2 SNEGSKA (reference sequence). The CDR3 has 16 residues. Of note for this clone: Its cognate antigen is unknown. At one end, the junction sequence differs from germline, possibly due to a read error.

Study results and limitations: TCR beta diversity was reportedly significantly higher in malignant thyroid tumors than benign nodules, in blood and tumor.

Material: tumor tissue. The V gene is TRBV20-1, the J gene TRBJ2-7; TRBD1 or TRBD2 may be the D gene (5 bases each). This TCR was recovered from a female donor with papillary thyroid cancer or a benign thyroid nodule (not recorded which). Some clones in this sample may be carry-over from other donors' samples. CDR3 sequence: CSARNAGTGSSYEHYF. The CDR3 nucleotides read TGCAGTGCTAGAAACGCCGGGACGGGGAGCTCCTACGAGCACTACTTC.